This record covers a single T cell receptor beta chain. Germline assignment: CDR1 SGHAT and CDR2 FQNNGV. CDR3 length equals 13 residues. Trimming removed 0 bases from V and 10 bases from J, with 12 bases in between. These data are taken from a study of memory CD4+ T cells and cytomegalovirus serostatus. Generated by immunoSEQ multiplex PCR, the TCRdb table keeps only in-frame clones and is missing some. The sample has roughly 49,000 clones, about four fifths seen once. Single viable CD3+CD4+CD8-CD45RO+ cells were sorted as the memory CD4+ T cells. The sample taken for sequencing was memory CD4+ T cells from blood. The V and J genes are TRBV11-2 and TRBJ1-1; the D is unclear. The clonotype was recovered from an adult in good health and CMV-seronegative. CDR3 DNA sequence: TGTGCCAGCAGCTTAGATGTTCGGGCTGGAGCTTTCTTT. Translation: CASSLDVRAGAFF.